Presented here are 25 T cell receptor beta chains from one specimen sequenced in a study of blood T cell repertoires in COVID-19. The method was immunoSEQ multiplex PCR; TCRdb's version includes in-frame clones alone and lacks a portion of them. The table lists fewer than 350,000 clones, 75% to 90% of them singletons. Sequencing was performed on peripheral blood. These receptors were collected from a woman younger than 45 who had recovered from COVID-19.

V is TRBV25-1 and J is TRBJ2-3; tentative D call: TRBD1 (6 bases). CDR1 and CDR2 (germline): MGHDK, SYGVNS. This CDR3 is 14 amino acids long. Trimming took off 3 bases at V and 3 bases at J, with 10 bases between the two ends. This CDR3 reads CASSDTQGTDTQYF. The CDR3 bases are TGTGCCAGCAGTGACACACAGGGAACAGATACGCAGTATTTT.

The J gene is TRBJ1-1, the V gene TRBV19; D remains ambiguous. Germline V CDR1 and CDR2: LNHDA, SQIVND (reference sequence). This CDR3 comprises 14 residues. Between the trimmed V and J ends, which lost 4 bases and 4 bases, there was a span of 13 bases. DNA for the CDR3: TGTGCCAGTAGTAGTTCGGCGGTGGGCACTGAAGCTTTCTTT. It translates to CASSSSAVGTEAFF. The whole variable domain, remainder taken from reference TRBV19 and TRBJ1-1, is DGGITQSPKYLFRKEGQNVTLSCEQNLNHDAMYWYRQDPGQGLRLIYYSQIVNDFQKGDIAEGYSVSREKKESFPLTVTSAQKNPTAFYLCASSSSAVGTEAFFGQGTRLTVV.

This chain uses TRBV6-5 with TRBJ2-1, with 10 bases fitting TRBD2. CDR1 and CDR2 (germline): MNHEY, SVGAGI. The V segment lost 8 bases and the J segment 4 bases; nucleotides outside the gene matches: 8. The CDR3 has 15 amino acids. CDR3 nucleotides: TGTGCCAGCGGACTAGCGGACCAAACTTACAATGAGCAGTTCTTC. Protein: CASGLADQTYNEQFF.

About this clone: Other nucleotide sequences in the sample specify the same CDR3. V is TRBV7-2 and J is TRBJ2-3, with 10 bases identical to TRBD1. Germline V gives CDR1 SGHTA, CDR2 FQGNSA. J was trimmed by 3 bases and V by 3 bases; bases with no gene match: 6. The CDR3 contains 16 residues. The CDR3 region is CASSLVGGQGTDTQYF. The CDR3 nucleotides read TGTGCCAGCAGCTTGGTCGGGGGACAGGGGACAGATACGCAGTATTTT.

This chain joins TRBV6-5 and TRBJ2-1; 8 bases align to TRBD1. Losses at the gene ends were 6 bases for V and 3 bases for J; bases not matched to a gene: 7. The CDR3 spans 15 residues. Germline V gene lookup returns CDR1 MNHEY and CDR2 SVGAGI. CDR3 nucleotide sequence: TGTGCCAGCAGGATAACAGGGGGATTCTACAATGAGCAGTTCTTC. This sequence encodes CASRITGGFYNEQFF.

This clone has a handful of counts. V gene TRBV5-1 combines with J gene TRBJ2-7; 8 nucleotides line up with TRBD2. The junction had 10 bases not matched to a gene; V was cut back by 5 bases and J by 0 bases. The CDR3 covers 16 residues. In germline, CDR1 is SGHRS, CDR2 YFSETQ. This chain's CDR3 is CASRSGLGGASYEQYF. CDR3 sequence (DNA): TGCGCCAGCAGATCGGGACTAGGAGGGGCCTCCTACGAGCAGTACTTC.

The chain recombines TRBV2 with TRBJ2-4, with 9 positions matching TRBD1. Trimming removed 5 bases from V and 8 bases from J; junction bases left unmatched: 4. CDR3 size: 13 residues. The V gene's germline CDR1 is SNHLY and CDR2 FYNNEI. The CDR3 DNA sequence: TGTGCCAGCAGTACAGGGGGCATCGACATTCAGTACTTC. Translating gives CASSTGGIDIQYF.

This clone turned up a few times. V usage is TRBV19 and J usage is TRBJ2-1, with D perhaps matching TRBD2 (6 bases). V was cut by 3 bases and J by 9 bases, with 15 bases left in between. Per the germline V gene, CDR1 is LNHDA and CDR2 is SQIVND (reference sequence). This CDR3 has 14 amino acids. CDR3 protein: CASSIARGLGEQFF. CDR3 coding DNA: TGTGCCAGTAGTATCGCTCGGGGGTTGGGTGAGCAGTTCTTC.

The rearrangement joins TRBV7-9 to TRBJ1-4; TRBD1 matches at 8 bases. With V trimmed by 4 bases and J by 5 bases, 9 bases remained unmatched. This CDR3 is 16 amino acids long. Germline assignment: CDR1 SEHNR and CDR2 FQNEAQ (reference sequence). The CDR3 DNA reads TGTGCCAGCAGCTCCTCCGGGACAGGATTGAATGAAAAACTGTTTTTT. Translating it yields CASSSSGTGLNEKLFF. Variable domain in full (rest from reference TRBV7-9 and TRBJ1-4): DTGVSQNPRHKITKRGQNVTFRCDPISEHNRLYWYRQTLGQGPEFLTYFQNEAQLEKSRLLSDRFSAERPKGSFSTLEIQRTEQGDSAMYLCASSSSGTGLNEKLFFGSGTQLSVL.

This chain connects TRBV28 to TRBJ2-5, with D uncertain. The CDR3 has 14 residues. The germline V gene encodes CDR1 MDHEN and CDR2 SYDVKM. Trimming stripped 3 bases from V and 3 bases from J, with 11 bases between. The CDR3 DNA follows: TGTGCCAGCAGTTTGACTCGCTGGAAAGAGACCCAGTACTTC. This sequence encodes CASSLTRWKETQYF.

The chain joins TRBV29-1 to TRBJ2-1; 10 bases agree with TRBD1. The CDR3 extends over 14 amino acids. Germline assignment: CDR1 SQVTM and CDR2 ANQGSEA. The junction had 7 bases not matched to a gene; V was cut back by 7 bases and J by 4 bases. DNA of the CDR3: TGCAGCGGGAGAAGACAGGGGGCGTACAATGAGCAGTTCTTC. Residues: CSGRRQGAYNEQFF.

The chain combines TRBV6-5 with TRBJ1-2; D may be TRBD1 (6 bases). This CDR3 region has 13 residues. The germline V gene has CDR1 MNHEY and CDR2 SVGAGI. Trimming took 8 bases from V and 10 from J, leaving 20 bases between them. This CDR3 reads CASGRGAGNAYTF. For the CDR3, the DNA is TGTGCCAGCGGCCGGGGGGCGGGGAATGCCTACACCTTC.

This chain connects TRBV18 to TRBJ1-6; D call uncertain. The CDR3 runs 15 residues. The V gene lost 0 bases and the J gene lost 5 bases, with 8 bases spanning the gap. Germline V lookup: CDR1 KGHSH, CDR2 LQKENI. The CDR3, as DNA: TGTGCCAGCTCACCACCGGCGGGAAATAATTCACCCCTCCACTTT. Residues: CASSPPAGNNSPLHF. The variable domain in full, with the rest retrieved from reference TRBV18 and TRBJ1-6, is NAGVMQNPRHLVRRRGQEARLRCSPMKGHSHVYWYRQLPEEGLKFMVYLQKENIIDESGMPKERFSAEFPKEGPSILRIQQVVRGDSAAYFCASSPPAGNNSPLHFGNGTRLTVT.

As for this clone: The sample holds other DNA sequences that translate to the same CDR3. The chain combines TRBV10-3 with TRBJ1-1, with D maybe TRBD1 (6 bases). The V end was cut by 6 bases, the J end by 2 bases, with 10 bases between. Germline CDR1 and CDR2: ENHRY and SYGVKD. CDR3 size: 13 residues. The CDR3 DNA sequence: TGTGCCATCAGCCTGGACAGAAACACTGAAGCTTTCTTT. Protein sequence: CAISLDRNTEAFF.

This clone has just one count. CDR3 sequence: CAWRTGEAYGYTF. For the CDR3, the DNA is TGTGCCTGGAGAACGGGGGAGGCCTATGGCTACACCTTC. This chain connects TRBV30 to TRBJ1-2; a weak D match, TRBD1 (5 bases). Germline CDR1 is GTSNPN and CDR2 is SVGIG (reference sequence). This CDR3 spans 13 amino acids. The V end was cut by 3 bases, the J end by 4 bases, with 12 bases between.

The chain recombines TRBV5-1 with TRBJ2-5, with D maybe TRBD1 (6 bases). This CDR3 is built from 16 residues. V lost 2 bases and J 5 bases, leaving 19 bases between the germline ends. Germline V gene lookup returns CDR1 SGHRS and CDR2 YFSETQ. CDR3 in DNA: TGCGCCAGCAGCTTAGGGGGAGTCTTCCCCGCGGAGACCCAGTACTTC. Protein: CASSLGGVFPAETQYF. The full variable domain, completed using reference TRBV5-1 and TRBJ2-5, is KAGVTQTPRYLIKTRGQQVTLSCSPISGHRSVSWYQQTPGQGLQFLFEYFSETQRNKGNFPGRFSGRQFSNSRSEMNVSTLELGDSALYLCASSLGGVFPAETQYFGPGTRLLVL.

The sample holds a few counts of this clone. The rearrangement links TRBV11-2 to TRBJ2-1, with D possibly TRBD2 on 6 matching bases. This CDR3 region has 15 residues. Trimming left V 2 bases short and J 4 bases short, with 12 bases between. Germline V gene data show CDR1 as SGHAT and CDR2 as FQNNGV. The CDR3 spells CASSLWAGSYNEQFF. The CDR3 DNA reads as TGTGCCAGCAGCTTATGGGCCGGGAGTTACAATGAGCAGTTCTTC.

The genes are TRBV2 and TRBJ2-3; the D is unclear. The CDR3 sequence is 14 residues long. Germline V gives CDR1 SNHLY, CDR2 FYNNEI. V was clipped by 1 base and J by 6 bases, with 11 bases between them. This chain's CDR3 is CASSEESGRDTQYF. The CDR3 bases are TGTGCCAGCAGTGAAGAGTCAGGCCGGGATACGCAGTATTTT. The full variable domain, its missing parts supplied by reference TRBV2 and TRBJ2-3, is EPEVTQTPSHQVTQMGQEVILRCVPISNHLYFYWYRQILGQKVEFLVSFYNNEISEKSEIFDDQFSVERPDGSNFTLKIRSTKLEDSAMYFCASSEESGRDTQYFGPGTRLTVL.

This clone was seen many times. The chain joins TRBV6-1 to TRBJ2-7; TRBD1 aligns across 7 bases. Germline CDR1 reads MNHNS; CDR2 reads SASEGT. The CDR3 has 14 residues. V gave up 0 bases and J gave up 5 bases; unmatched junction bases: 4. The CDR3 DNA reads TGTGCCAGCAGTGAAGCAGAGGGGGCTGACGAGCAGTACTTC. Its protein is CASSEAEGADEQYF.

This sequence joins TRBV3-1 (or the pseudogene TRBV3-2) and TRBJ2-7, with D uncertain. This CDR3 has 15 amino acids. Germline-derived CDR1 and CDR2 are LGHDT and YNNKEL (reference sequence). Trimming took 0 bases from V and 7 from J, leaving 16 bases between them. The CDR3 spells CASSQEGVGSAEQYF. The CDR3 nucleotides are TGTGCCAGCAGCCAAGAGGGCGTCGGTTCTGCGGAGCAGTACTTC.

In DNA, the CDR3 is TGTGCCAGCAGTTACGCAGGGACTTTCATCGAGGACGAGCAGTACTTC. Its translation: CASSYAGTFIEDEQYF. The rearrangement uses TRBV6-2 or TRBV6-3 and TRBJ2-7, with D perhaps TRBD2 (6 bases). This CDR3 is built from 16 residues. V was clipped by 2 bases and J by 5 bases, with 19 bases between them. Per the germline V gene, CDR1 is MNHEY and CDR2 is SVGEGT.

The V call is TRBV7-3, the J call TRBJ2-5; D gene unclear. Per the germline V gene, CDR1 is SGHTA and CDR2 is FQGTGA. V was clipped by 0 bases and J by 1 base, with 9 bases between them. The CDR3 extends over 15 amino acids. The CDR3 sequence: CASSLTGTAQETQYF. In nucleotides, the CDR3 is TGTGCCAGCAGCTTAACTGGAACAGCCCAAGAGACCCAGTACTTC. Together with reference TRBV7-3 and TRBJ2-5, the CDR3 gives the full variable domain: GAGVSQTPSNKVTEKGKYVELRCDPISGHTALYWYRQSLGQGPEFLIYFQGTGAADDSGLPNDRFFAVRPEGSVSTLKIQRTERGDSAVYLCASSLTGTAQETQYFGPGTRLLVL.

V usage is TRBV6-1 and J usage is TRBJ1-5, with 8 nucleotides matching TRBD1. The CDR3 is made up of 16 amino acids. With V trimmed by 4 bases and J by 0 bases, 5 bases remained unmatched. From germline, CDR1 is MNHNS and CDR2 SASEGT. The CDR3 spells CASSVGQDFSNQPQHF. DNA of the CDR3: TGTGCCAGCAGTGTGGGACAGGATTTTAGCAATCAGCCCCAGCATTTT.

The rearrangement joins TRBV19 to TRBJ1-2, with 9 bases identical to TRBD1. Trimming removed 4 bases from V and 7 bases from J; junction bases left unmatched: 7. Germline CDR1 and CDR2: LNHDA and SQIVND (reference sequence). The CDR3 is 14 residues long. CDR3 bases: TGTGCCAGTAGTACAGCCGACAGGGGGTTTGGCTACACCTTC. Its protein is CASSTADRGFGYTF.

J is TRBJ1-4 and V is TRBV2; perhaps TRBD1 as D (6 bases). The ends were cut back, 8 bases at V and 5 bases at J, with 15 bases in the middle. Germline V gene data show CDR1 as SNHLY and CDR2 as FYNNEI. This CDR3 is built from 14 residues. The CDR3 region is CASVGQTRNEKLFF. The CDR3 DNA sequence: TGTGCCAGCGTTGGACAGACGAGGAATGAAAAACTGTTTTTT.